The 8 T cell receptor beta chains reported below all come from one sample, sequenced in a study of human T cells and chemical hapten exposure (dated by TCRdb to 2020 to 2022). The library was prepared using RACE. Instrument on record: NextSeq 500. TCRdb reworked the public reads: Q25 trimming with fastp, MiXCR clone assembly, productive beta chains retained. Rows are combined by CDR3 protein, so each entry shows the most common genes and DNA. In all, the sample holds 45,000 to 70,000 distinct CDR3 sequences, and about 9% of those were seen once. Of the sample, about an eighth falls within the top ten clones. The time point tag for this specimen amounts to: patch test 1, 2 weeks after DPC sensitization. Interpreted using the paper, the treatment or condition label stands for: therapeutic diphenylcyclopropenone sensitization with weekly scalp DPC. The input for sequencing was whole blood, taken in connection with sensitization to the hapten diphenylcyclopropenone (DPC). The receptors were gathered from a woman in her thirties or forties with alopecia areata. Some clones in this sample may be carry-over from other donors' samples.

The chain recombines TRBV6-1 with TRBJ2-7; a possible D gene is TRBD1 (5 bases). Germline CDR1 MNHNS, CDR2 SASEGT. Trimming took off 10 bases at V and 0 bases at J, with 16 bases between the two ends. The CDR3 length is 14 residues. The CDR3 nucleotides are TGTGCCACCGACTTGACAGCGAACTCCTACGAGCAGTACTTC. Encoded protein: CATDLTANSYEQYF.

This chain links TRBV20-1 with TRBJ2-2, with unresolved D. The CDR3 totals 12 residues. In germline, CDR1 is DFQATT, CDR2 SNEGSKA (reference sequence). Trimming took 6 bases from V and 6 from J, leaving 11 bases between them. CDR3 residues: CSAHTLSGELFF. DNA of the CDR3: TGCAGTGCCCATACGCTCTCCGGGGAGCTGTTTTTT.

This clonotype has a count of ten or more. The chain links TRBV6-4 to TRBJ2-2; D gene unclear. V lost 2 bases to trimming and J lost 3 bases, with 4 bases between them. CDR3 size: 13 residues. Germline V lookup: CDR1 MRHNA, CDR2 SNTAGT. The CDR3 loop is CASSDGDTGELFF. The CDR3 DNA reads as TGTGCCAGCAGTGACGGGGACACCGGGGAGCTGTTTTTT.

This clonotype occurred once. V is TRBV28 and J is TRBJ2-5; D remains unclear. The CDR3 has 15 amino acids. Between the trimmed V and J ends, which lost 0 bases and 2 bases, there was a span of 10 bases. Germline CDR1 reads MDHEN; CDR2 reads SYDVKM. CDR3 DNA: TGTGCCAGCAGTTTATGGTCGGGCCGGCAAGAGACCCAGTACTTC. Translating it yields CASSLWSGRQETQYF.

This clonotype was observed many times. The chain is built from TRBV29-1 and TRBJ1-1; tentative D call: TRBD1 (6 bases). Germline V lookup: CDR1 SQVTM, CDR2 ANQGSEA. This CDR3 region has 15 residues. V lost 7 bases and J 1 base, leaving 19 bases between the germline ends. The CDR3 sequence: CSAQGIGGGNTEAFF. In DNA form, the CDR3 reads TGCAGCGCCCAAGGGATTGGGGGCGGGAACACTGAAGCTTTCTTT.

This clonotype was observed a handful of times. The gene calls are TRBV7-8 and TRBJ2-4; no reliable D call. There are 13 residues in the CDR3. Trimming left V 5 bases short and J 5 bases short, with 10 bases between. Germline V gene sequence: CDR1 SGHVS, CDR2 FQNEAQ. The CDR3 loop reads CASSPGSQNIQYF. In DNA form, the CDR3 reads TGTGCCAGCAGCCCCGGGTCCCAAAACATTCAGTACTTC.

Ten or more counts support this clonotype. The genes are TRBV21-1 and TRBJ2-2; the table gives TRBD1 as D, unverified against the DNA. TRBV21-1 is annotated as a pseudogene. This CDR3 is 14 amino acids long. CDR3 residues: CASSLGTDKRELFF. DNA for the CDR3: TGTGCCAGCAGCCTTGGGACAGACAAGAGGGAGCTGTTTTTT.

V usage is TRBV10-3 and J usage is TRBJ2-3, with 8 bases aligning to TRBD2. The germline gives CDR1 ENHRY, CDR2 SYGVKD. The length of the CDR3 is 16 residues. J was trimmed by 2 bases and V by 7 bases; bases with no gene match: 11. This chain's CDR3 is CAINPGGGLYTDTQYF. The CDR3 nucleotides are TGTGCCATCAATCCTGGCGGGGGGTTGTACACAGATACGCAGTATTTT.